The clone carrying this TCR beta chain was counted a few times. Its antigen remains unknown. This specimen comes from a study of beta chain features in type 1 diabetes. Study results and caveats: Moderately but significantly shorter TCRB CDR3s were found in Type 1 diabetes patients in all four CD4+ subsets.

The CDR3 loop spans 15 amino acids. Per the germline V gene, CDR1 is SGHAT and CDR2 is FQNNGV. Trimming cost V 8 bases and J 0 bases, with 14 bases left between them. The study reverse transcribed the entire isolated RNA, so it sequenced expressed TCRB transcripts. Repertoires were generated with immunoSEQ multiplex PCR, while TCRdb's copy carries only in-frame clones and drops some. The data show 310,000 or so clones, approximately 16% seen once. V is TRBV11-2 and J is TRBJ2-1; a possible D gene is TRBD1 (6 bases). The sequence derives from a young man with type 1 diabetes. The sample comprised naive CD4+ T cells from blood. The CDR3 spells CASQAGASSYNEQFF. The CDR3 nucleotides are TGTGCCAGCCAGGCAGGGGCGAGCTCCTACAATGAGCAGTTCTTC.